The 22 T cell receptor beta chains in this list originate from one sample, sequenced in a study of a mutant IDH1 vaccine in newly diagnosed glioma. Stated time point: week 23, last vaccination. Doses of 300 ug of mutant IDH1 20-mer peptide were given with topical imiquimod. No antigen is known for these receptors. Generated by immunoSEQ multiplex PCR, the TCRdb table keeps only in-frame clones and is missing some. The sample carries 45,000 to 65,000 clones, 80% to 90% recorded once. The specimen was PBMCs, collected from a glioma patient whose treatment included an IDH1 peptide vaccine. The receptors here all came from a woman between 40 and 50 years old with glioma. Some clones in this sample may be carry-over from other donors' samples.

V gene TRBV18 combines with J gene TRBJ2-6, with D maybe TRBD1 (6 bases). The CDR3 length is 18 residues. Per germline, CDR1 KGHSH and CDR2 LQKENI. V was trimmed by 6 bases and J by 1 base, leaving 19 bases between them. The CDR3 loop reads CASSPGAPPPSGANVLTF. The CDR3 DNA reads TGTGCCAGCTCCCCAGGGGCCCCTCCGCCGTCTGGGGCCAACGTCCTGACTTTC.

The J gene is TRBJ1-1, the V gene TRBV6-1; D unclear. Germline CDR1 is MNHNS and CDR2 is SASEGT. V lost 7 bases and J 0 bases, leaving 12 bases between the germline ends. The CDR3 extends over 14 amino acids. The CDR3 nucleotides are TGTGCCAGCATCTCTTCCGGCATGAACACTGAAGCTTTCTTT. Translation gives CASISSGMNTEAFF.

The CDR3, as DNA: TGTGCCAGCTCACCGAGGGACACCGGGGAGCTGTTTTTT. Translation: CASSPRDTGELFF. This chain joins TRBV18 and TRBJ2-2; tentative D call: TRBD2 (5 bases). Germline CDR1 KGHSH, CDR2 LQKENI. The CDR3 spans 13 residues. Trimming removed 3 bases from V and 3 bases from J, with 5 bases in between.

The V call is TRBV14, the J call TRBJ2-7, with no clear D. Germline V gives CDR1 SGHDN, CDR2 FVKESK. With 4 bases removed from V and 4 bases from J, the gap between germline ends came to 8 bases. The CDR3 has 12 residues. CDR3 sequence (DNA): TGTGCCAGCAGCCCGATTTCATACGAGCAGTACTTC. Its translation: CASSPISYEQYF.

V and J are TRBV7-8 and TRBJ1-2; D is ambiguous. Germline-derived CDR1 and CDR2 are SGHVS and FQNEAQ. The CDR3 spans 13 residues. V was clipped by 3 bases and J by 4 bases, with 9 bases between them. Here the CDR3 DNA reads TGTGCCAGCAGCTTGGCAGTCAGCTATGGCTACACCTTC. Translation: CASSLAVSYGYTF.

This clone showed up just a few times. The chain carries TRBV13 and TRBJ1-5; TRBD1 is a possible D gene (5 bases). V lost 5 bases and J 3 bases, leaving 11 bases between the germline ends. The CDR3 is made up of 14 amino acids. Germline V gives CDR1 PRHDT, CDR2 FYEKMQ (reference sequence). The CDR3 sequence: CASSRRGINQPQHF. CDR3 coding DNA: TGTGCCAGCAGCCGACGGGGGATCAATCAGCCCCAGCATTTT. Complete variable domain (other parts from reference TRBV13 and TRBJ1-5): AAGVIQSPRHLIKEKRETATLKCYPIPRHDTVYWYQQGPGQDPQFLISFYEKMQSDKGSIPDRFSAQQFSDYHSELNMSSLELGDSALYFCASSRRGINQPQHFGDGTRLSIL.

The chain is built from TRBV6-6 and TRBJ1-5; 7 bases fit TRBD1. The V and J ends lost 6 bases and 4 bases, in that order; junction bases with no gene match: 3. CDR3 length equals 13 residues. Per the germline V gene, CDR1 is MNHNY and CDR2 is SVGAGI (reference sequence). CDR3 region: CASRLQGNQPQHF. CDR3 sequence (DNA): TGTGCCAGCAGGTTACAGGGGAATCAGCCCCAGCATTTT.

V gene TRBV7-9 combines with J gene TRBJ2-1; maybe TRBD1 (5 bases). This CDR3 is 13 amino acids long. V was clipped by 4 bases and J by 7 bases, with 11 bases between them. CDR1 SEHNR and CDR2 FQNEAQ come from the germline V gene (reference sequence). CDR3 amino acids: CASSSTAENEQFF. CDR3 sequence (DNA): TGTGCCAGCAGCTCGACAGCAGAGAATGAGCAGTTCTTC.

CDR3 sequence reads: CASSLFGPGSHNSPLHF. The CDR3 DNA is TGTGCCAGCAGCTTGTTCGGCCCGGGGTCACATAATTCACCCCTCCACTTT. The chain couples TRBV5-6 to TRBJ1-6; no clear D gene. CDR1 is SGHDT, CDR2 YYEEEE, per germline. The CDR3 is 17 residues long. Between the trimmed V and J ends, which lost 1 base and 5 bases, there was a span of 16 bases.

V is TRBV6-1 and J is TRBJ2-3; TRBD1 matches at 8 bases. The V gene's germline CDR1 is MNHNS and CDR2 SASEGT. The CDR3 spans 14 residues. Trimming at V came to 3 bases and at J to 3 bases, leaving 2 bases not matched to a gene. As DNA, the CDR3 is TGTGCCAGCAGTGACAGGGGGCCGACAGATACGCAGTATTTT. Protein: CASSDRGPTDTQYF.

This sequence joins TRBV5-5 and TRBJ1-2; the D is unclear. There are 12 residues in the CDR3. The germline gives CDR1 SGHKS, CDR2 YYEKEE (reference sequence). Trimming stripped 4 bases from V and 4 bases from J, with 8 bases between. CDR3 bases: TGTGCCAGCAGCCAGTGGGGCTATGGCTACACCTTC. Translating it yields CASSQWGYGYTF.

The chain combines TRBV5-6 with TRBJ1-2; D remains ambiguous. Trimming pared 0 bases from V and 2 bases from J, leaving 8 bases between. The V gene's germline CDR1 is SGHDT and CDR2 YYEEEE. The length of the CDR3 is 14 residues. CDR3 nucleotide sequence: TGTGCCAGCAGCTTGGGTCGGGTCAACTATGGCTACACCTTC. Its translation is CASSLGRVNYGYTF.

This chain links TRBV4-2 with TRBJ1-4, with 12 bases matching TRBD1. Germline CDR1 is LGHNA and CDR2 is YNFKEQ. This CDR3 region has 16 residues. V shed 1 base, J shed 8 bases, and the junction held 5 bases outside the gene matches. CDR3 amino acids: CASSQGGQGAREKLFF. Here the CDR3 DNA reads TGTGCCAGCAGCCAAGGGGGACAGGGGGCGAGAGAAAAACTGTTTTTT.

The V gene is TRBV7-8, the J gene TRBJ2-7, with TRBD1 identical over 10 bases. CDR3 length equals 15 residues. The V gene's germline CDR1 is SGHVS and CDR2 FQNEAQ. With 0 bases clipped from V and 3 bases from J, the junction kept 2 bases outside the gene matches. CDR3 sequence: CASSLAGTGVYEQYF. In DNA form, the CDR3 reads TGTGCCAGCAGCTTAGCCGGGACAGGGGTCTACGAGCAGTACTTC. Full variable domain (remainder filled in from reference TRBV7-8 and TRBJ2-7): GAGVSQSPRYKVAKRGQDVALRCDPISGHVSLFWYQQALGQGPEFLTYFQNEAQLDKSGLPSDRFFAERPEGSVSTLKIQRTQQEDSAVYLCASSLAGTGVYEQYFGPGTRLTVT.

V gene TRBV27 combines with J gene TRBJ2-7; a possible D gene is TRBD2 (6 bases). V was cut by 5 bases and J by 6 bases, with 11 bases left in between. The CDR3 contains 12 residues. In germline, CDR1 is MNHEY, CDR2 SMNVEV (reference sequence). CDR3: CASSLPGGEQYF. The CDR3 DNA sequence: TGTGCCAGCAGTCTCCCCGGGGGCGAGCAGTACTTC.

V and J are TRBV19 and TRBJ1-6; possibly TRBD1 for D (6 bases). There are 15 residues in the CDR3. Germline assignment: CDR1 LNHDA and CDR2 SQIVND (reference sequence). Trimming stripped 6 bases from V and 7 bases from J, with 16 bases between. This CDR3 reads CASRTQTGENSPLHF. In nucleotides, the CDR3 is TGTGCCAGTAGAACCCAGACAGGAGAGAATTCACCCCTCCACTTT. The full variable domain, its missing parts supplied by reference TRBV19 and TRBJ1-6, is DGGITQSPKYLFRKEGQNVTLSCEQNLNHDAMYWYRQDPGQGLRLIYYSQIVNDFQKGDIAEGYSVSREKKESFPLTVTSAQKNPTAFYLCASRTQTGENSPLHFGNGTRLTVT.

This sequence joins TRBV6-4 and TRBJ1-1, with D uncertain. The CDR3 loop spans 13 amino acids. Germline CDR1 reads MRHNA; CDR2 reads SNTAGT. Trimming took off 4 bases at V and 5 bases at J, with 11 bases between the two ends. The CDR3 DNA sequence: TGTGCCAGCAGTGTCAGCATGCAGACTGAAGCTTTCTTT. This codes for CASSVSMQTEAFF.

This chain uses TRBV5-6 with TRBJ1-5; D is unresolved. Germline V gives CDR1 SGHDT, CDR2 YYEEEE. CDR3 length: 15 residues. V dropped 2 bases and J dropped 4 bases, with 13 bases sitting between them. CDR3 nucleotide sequence: TGTGCCAGCAGCTTAGGTAGCCAGCTTAATCAGCCCCAGCATTTT. Its translation is CASSLGSQLNQPQHF.

CDR3 nucleotides: TGTGCCAGCAGTGACGGGCCGTTTAGGGGCTACACCTTC. Translating gives CASSDGPFRGYTF. This chain joins TRBV6-4 and TRBJ1-2; D is unclear. The CDR3 totals 13 residues. Per the germline V gene, CDR1 is MRHNA and CDR2 is SNTAGT. V was pared by 2 bases and J by 8 bases, with 12 bases between.

This rearrangement joins TRBV7-2 to TRBJ2-5; D gene unclear. The CDR3 is 15 residues long. Germline CDR1 SGHTA, CDR2 FQGNSA. Trimming stripped 0 bases from V and 1 base from J, with 9 bases between. DNA for the CDR3: TGTGCCAGCAGCTTAGCGTTTGGCTTCCAAGAGACCCAGTACTTC. It encodes CASSLAFGFQETQYF.

V is TRBV5-1 and J is TRBJ1-1; D possibly corresponds to TRBD1 (6 bases). The germline gives CDR1 SGHRS, CDR2 YFSETQ. V was pared by 4 bases and J by 3 bases, with 13 bases between. The CDR3 loop spans 14 amino acids. Here the CDR3 reads CASSPPGQYTEAFF. CDR3 coding DNA: TGCGCCAGCAGCCCTCCTGGACAGTACACTGAAGCTTTCTTT.

The genes are TRBV6-4 and TRBJ2-2; possibly TRBD1 for D (6 bases). Per the germline V gene, CDR1 is MRHNA and CDR2 is SNTAGT. The ends were cut back, 4 bases at V and 7 bases at J, with 10 bases in the middle. The CDR3 loop spans 13 amino acids. The CDR3 sequence is CASSVQGDGELFF. The CDR3 DNA follows: TGTGCCAGCAGTGTACAGGGTGACGGGGAGCTGTTTTTT.